The clone carrying this T cell receptor beta chain was seen repeatedly, ten times or more. Its target is not known. These data originate in a study of CD8+CD57+ T cells in acquired aplastic anemia. Study background: Mean DNA quantity obtained from sorted CD4+ and CD8+ cells was 2.5 to 4 ug. Healthy donors averaged approximately 10 million reads for CD4+ cells. Points from the study as a whole: Patients and controls shared roughly 30 CD8+ CDR3 sequences, which appeared highly expressed in patients and within their immunodominant clones.

The use of genomic DNA as template underpinned the TCR beta VDJ and CDR3 profiling. Each CDR3 protein is one row after TCRdb ran MiXCR on the reads. The repertoire has about 160,000 distinct CDR3 sequences, approximately 44% of them found once; the top ten carry about 1.1%. CDR1 and CDR2 (germline): SNHLY, FYNNEI. The CDR3 is 12 residues long. Trimming removed 4 bases from V and 4 bases from J, with 5 bases in between. This chain joins TRBV2 and TRBJ2-1; D is unclear. The sequence was obtained from a human donor in good health. Sequenced material: sorted CD4+, CD8+, or CD8+CD57+ T cells (not recorded which) from PBMCs. This chain's CDR3 is CASSARYNEQFF. CDR3 DNA sequence: TGTGCCAGCAGTGCCAGGTACAATGAGCAGTTCTTC.